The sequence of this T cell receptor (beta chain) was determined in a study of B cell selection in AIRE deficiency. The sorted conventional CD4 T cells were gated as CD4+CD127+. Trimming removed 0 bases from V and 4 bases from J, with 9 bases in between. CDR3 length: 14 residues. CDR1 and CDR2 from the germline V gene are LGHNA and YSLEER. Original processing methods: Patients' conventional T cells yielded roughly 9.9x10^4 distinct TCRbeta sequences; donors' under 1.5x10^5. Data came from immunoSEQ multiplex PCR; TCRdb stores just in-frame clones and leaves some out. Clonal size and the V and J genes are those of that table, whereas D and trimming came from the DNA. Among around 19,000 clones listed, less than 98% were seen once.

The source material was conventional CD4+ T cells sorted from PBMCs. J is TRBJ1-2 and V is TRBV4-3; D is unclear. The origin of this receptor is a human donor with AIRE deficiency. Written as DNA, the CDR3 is TGCGCCAGCAGCCAAGATCTGCGGGCCTATGGCTACACCTTC. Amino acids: CASSQDLRAYGYTF.